A single sample is the source of the 32 T cell receptor beta chains below, sequenced in a study of identical twins. One entry per CDR3 protein, called by TCRdb with MiXCR from the 5' RACE reads. The sample holds hundreds of thousands of distinct CDR3 sequences, 20% to 25% seen once. These same records also appear under a second study, on yellow fever vaccine responses in identical twins.

Material for sequencing was CD4+ T cells sorted from blood. The receptors were sampled from a woman younger than 35 in good health.

The rearrangement joins TRBV28 to TRBJ2-7, with D possibly being TRBD1 (6 bases). V was cut by 7 bases and J by 3 bases, with 16 bases left in between. Looked up from germline, CDR1 is MDHEN and CDR2 is SYDVKM. This CDR3 is 14 amino acids long. The CDR3 DNA follows: TGTGCCAGCACCCCGGGCAGGGGCGACTACGAGCAGTACTTC. Translated: CASTPGRGDYEQYF.

In this sample, this clonotype turned up a few times. The V gene is TRBV5-1, the J gene TRBJ2-5; maybe TRBD2 (6 bases). V shed 2 bases and J shed 2 bases, with 19 bases lying between them. Per germline, CDR1 SGHRS and CDR2 YFSETQ. This CDR3 spans 17 amino acids. In DNA, the CDR3 is TGCGCCAGCAGCTTTCGGATGGGAGGTGCACAACAAGAGACCCAGTACTTC. It yields the protein CASSFRMGGAQQETQYF.

This clonotype was observed at least ten times. The chain recombines TRBV7-9 with TRBJ2-7; the D gene is possibly TRBD1 (6 bases). The CDR3 contains 12 residues. V was trimmed by 8 bases and J by 2 bases, leaving 10 bases between them. Germline V gene data show CDR1 as SEHNR and CDR2 as FQNEAQ (reference sequence). The CDR3 spells CASARTAYEQYF. CDR3 nucleotide sequence: TGTGCCAGCGCCAGGACAGCCTACGAGCAGTACTTC.

The chain is built from TRBV3-1 and TRBJ1-1; 7 bases are shared with TRBD1. Germline CDR1 and CDR2: LGHDT and YNNKEL (reference sequence). With 8 bases clipped from V and 5 bases from J, the junction kept 8 bases outside the gene matches. This CDR3 has 13 amino acids. The CDR3 spells CASSRQGKTEAFF. The DNA for the CDR3 is TGTGCCAGCTCCAGACAGGGAAAAACTGAAGCTTTCTTT.

The table lists this clonotype with a few counts. The chain employs TRBV20-1 and TRBJ2-1; D is ambiguous. Germline lookup yields CDR1 DFQATT and CDR2 SNEGSKA (reference sequence). This CDR3 is 14 amino acids long. Between the trimmed V and J ends, which lost 3 bases and 2 bases, there was a span of 11 bases. CDR3 nucleotides: TGCAGTGCTAGGGCCAGCGCCACCTACAATGAGCAGTTCTTC. This sequence encodes CSARASATYNEQFF.

This clonotype occurred many times. The J gene is TRBJ2-5, the V gene TRBV5-5; no clear D gene. Germline V gene lookup returns CDR1 SGHKS and CDR2 YYEKEE (reference sequence). This CDR3 spans 12 amino acids. V dropped 2 bases and J dropped 2 bases, with 4 bases sitting between them. CDR3 protein: CASSLIQETQYF. CDR3 in DNA: TGTGCCAGCAGCTTAATACAAGAGACCCAGTACTTC.

The V and J genes are TRBV6-2 or TRBV6-3 and TRBJ2-3; possible D gene TRBD1, 6 bases. Per germline, CDR1 MNHEY and CDR2 SVGEGT. Trimming removed 5 bases from V and 4 bases from J, with 16 bases in between. The CDR3 runs to 15 residues. DNA for the CDR3: TGTGCCAGCAGTGACACAGGGAAAAGGGCAGATACGCAGTATTTT. Translation: CASSDTGKRADTQYF.

This clonotype showed up just a few times. V is TRBV5-1 and J is TRBJ2-3; 9 bases are shared with TRBD2. Germline CDR1 SGHRS, CDR2 YFSETQ. J lost 5 bases, V lost 4 bases, and 5 bases had no gene match. This CDR3 is built from 14 residues. The CDR3 coding sequence is TGCGCCAGCAGCGTTAGCGGGAGAGTAGATACGCAGTATTTT. The encoded protein is CASSVSGRVDTQYF. The entire variable domain, with the rest obtained from reference TRBV5-1 and TRBJ2-3, is as follows: KAGVTQTPRYLIKTRGQQVTLSCSPISGHRSVSWYQQTPGQGLQFLFEYFSETQRNKGNFPGRFSGRQFSNSRSEMNVSTLELGDSALYLCASSVSGRVDTQYFGPGTRLTVL.

This clonotype has a handful of counts. The V call is TRBV2, the J call TRBJ2-2; 7 positions agree with TRBD2. CDR3 size: 17 residues. V dropped 6 bases and J dropped 0; count of bases not matched to a gene: 10. Per the germline V gene, CDR1 is SNHLY and CDR2 is FYNNEI. The CDR3 coding sequence is TGTGCCAGCAGGCAAACCGGGACTACTTCGAACACCGGGGAGCTGTTTTTT. It specifies CASRQTGTTSNTGELFF.

This clonotype appeared many times. The chain carries TRBV29-1 and TRBJ2-7; 7 nucleotides line up with TRBD2. CDR1 SQVTM and CDR2 ANQGSEA come from the germline V gene. The CDR3 sequence is 13 residues long. V shed 4 bases, J shed 9 bases, and the junction held 12 bases outside the gene matches. This chain's CDR3 is CSVGATSGKGQYF. As DNA, the CDR3 is TGCAGCGTTGGGGCCACAAGCGGGAAGGGGCAGTACTTC.

V usage is TRBV25-1 and J usage is TRBJ2-7; a weak D match, TRBD2 (6 bases). Germline CDR1 MGHDK, CDR2 SYGVNS. The CDR3 has 15 residues. V was clipped by 10 bases and J by 5 bases, with 24 bases between them. The CDR3 here is CAMSDPIPGLNEQYF. In nucleotides, the CDR3 is TGTGCCATGAGTGACCCAATCCCGGGACTTAACGAGCAGTACTTC.

CDR3 in DNA: TGTGCCACCAGTGAGAATGACAGGGGTAGATACAATGAGCAGTTCTTC. Residues: CATSENDRGRYNEQFF. V and J are TRBV24-1 and TRBJ2-1, with 8 bases fitting TRBD1. The CDR3 totals 16 residues. With 4 bases clipped from V and 4 bases from J, the junction kept 8 bases outside the gene matches. Germline CDR1 and CDR2: KGHDR and SFDVKD.

This clonotype was observed a handful of times. The chain links TRBV21-1 to TRBJ2-1; the table assigns TRBD2, which was not confirmed against the DNA. TRBV21-1 is listed as a pseudogene. CDR3 length equals 14 residues. In DNA, the CDR3 is TGTGCCAGCAACACGGGGGGGGACGGTTTTGAGCAGTTCTTC. This gives the protein CASNTGGDGFEQFF.

This clonotype was picked up a small number of times. The chain has TRBV7-9 and TRBJ2-7; 13 positions match TRBD2. CDR1 is SEHNR, CDR2 FQNEAQ, per germline (reference sequence). The CDR3 length is 15 residues. V gave up 5 bases and J gave up 3 bases; unmatched junction bases: 4. CDR3 DNA sequence: TGTGCCAGCAGCACCGGACTAGCGGGGGACTACGAGCAGTACTTC. Amino acids: CASSTGLAGDYEQYF.

The genes are TRBV10-1 and TRBJ2-1; possible D gene TRBD2, 5 bases. The V end lost 6 bases, the J end lost 10 bases, and 16 bases lay between the germline ends. Germline-derived CDR1 and CDR2 are WNHNN and SYGVQD (reference sequence). The CDR3 has 13 residues. The CDR3 sequence: CASSRGPGWEQFF. As DNA, the CDR3 is TGCGCCAGCAGCCGAGGTCCGGGGTGGGAGCAGTTCTTC.

The chain links TRBV10-3 to TRBJ2-2; 8 bases agree with TRBD2. The junction had 4 bases not matched to a gene; V was cut back by 6 bases and J by 4 bases. The CDR3 runs to 14 residues. CDR1 ENHRY and CDR2 SYGVKD come from the germline V gene. In DNA, the CDR3 is TGTGCCATCAGGGAACTAGCGGTCACCGGGGAGCTGTTTTTT. This codes for CAIRELAVTGELFF.

A few counts support this clonotype. The chain carries TRBV24-1 and TRBJ2-7, with TRBD2 as a possible D gene (5 bases). V was cut by 6 bases and J by 1 base, with 9 bases left in between. Germline CDR1 KGHDR, CDR2 SFDVKD. This CDR3 region has 13 residues. CDR3 loop: CATSRADSYEQYF. The CDR3 region has the DNA TGTGCCACCAGTCGAGCGGATTCCTACGAGCAGTACTTC.

Only a few counts were recorded for this clonotype. The J gene is TRBJ1-6, the V gene TRBV28; D ambiguous. Looked up from germline, CDR1 is MDHEN and CDR2 is SYDVKM. Trimming left V 2 bases short and J 9 bases short, with 17 bases between. The CDR3 runs to 16 residues. CDR3 in amino acids: CASSLNLGSNPSPLHF. CDR3 sequence (DNA): TGTGCCAGCAGTTTAAATCTGGGATCAAATCCTTCACCCCTCCACTTT. The variable domain in full, completed from reference TRBV28 and TRBJ1-6, reads DVKVTQSSRYLVKRTGEKVFLECVQDMDHENMFWYRQDPGLGLRLIYFSYDVKMKEKGDIPEGYSVSREKKERFSLILESASTNQTSMYLCASSLNLGSNPSPLHFGNGTRLTVT.

This clonotype was observed a handful of times. The chain employs TRBV24-1 and TRBJ1-2; perhaps TRBD1 as D (5 bases). This CDR3 region has 14 residues. Trimming removed 4 bases from V and 7 bases from J, with 15 bases in between. CDR1 is KGHDR and CDR2 is SFDVKD in the germline V gene. The CDR3 reads CATSDNTGVSGYTF. The CDR3 DNA is TGTGCCACCAGTGACAACACAGGCGTTAGTGGCTACACCTTC.

The CDR3 protein is CASSWSEGTTNEQFF. The CDR3 DNA reads as TGTGCCAGCAGCTGGTCGGAGGGAACCACCAATGAGCAGTTCTTC. The chain links TRBV11-2 to TRBJ2-1; perhaps TRBD2 as D (6 bases). Deletions cut 4 bases from V and 6 bases from J, with 16 bases between. There are 15 residues in the CDR3. From germline, CDR1 is SGHAT and CDR2 FQNNGV.

The CDR3 DNA reads as TGCGCCAGCAGCTTGGGGGACAGACTAGAGGGTTATGGCTACACCTTC. Residues: CASSLGDRLEGYGYTF. The gene calls are TRBV5-1 and TRBJ1-2; 7 nucleotides align to TRBD1. Germline lookup yields CDR1 SGHRS and CDR2 YFSETQ. The J segment lost 5 bases and the V segment lost 0 bases, leaving 10 bases of the junction unmatched. CDR3 length: 16 amino acids. Full variable domain (outside the CDR3, taken from reference TRBV5-1 and TRBJ1-2): KAGVTQTPRYLIKTRGQQVTLSCSPISGHRSVSWYQQTPGQGLQFLFEYFSETQRNKGNFPGRFSGRQFSNSRSEMNVSTLELGDSALYLCASSLGDRLEGYGYTFGSGTRLTVV.

This chain uses TRBV5-1 with TRBJ2-3, with TRBD2 identical over 8 bases. After removal of 2 bases from V and 2 bases from J, the junction contained 7 bases not matched to a gene. Germline V gene sequence: CDR1 SGHRS, CDR2 YFSETQ. The CDR3 length is 16 residues. In DNA form, the CDR3 reads TGCGCCAGCAGCTTCACTAGCGGACCTCTCACAGATACGCAGTATTTT. Amino acid sequence: CASSFTSGPLTDTQYF.

This clonotype was counted a few times. The chain has TRBV15 and TRBJ2-1, with TRBD2 matching over 9 bases. The junction had 7 bases not matched to a gene; V was cut back by 0 bases and J by 4 bases. The V gene's germline CDR1 is LNHNV and CDR2 YYDKDF (reference sequence). The CDR3 length is 17 residues. The CDR3 DNA reads TGTGCCACCAGCAGAGATCCAGCGGGAGGCCTATACAATGAGCAGTTCTTC. Its protein is CATSRDPAGGLYNEQFF.

This clonotype has more than one count but fewer than ten. As DNA, the CDR3 is TGCAGTGCTAGAGTAGATAGGTCGTGGGACAATGAGCAGTTCTTC. It is translated as CSARVDRSWDNEQFF. The chain links TRBV20-1 to TRBJ2-1; D remains unclear. There are 15 residues in the CDR3. Trimming took 1 base from V and 5 from J, leaving 15 bases between them. Per the germline V gene, CDR1 is DFQATT and CDR2 is SNEGSKA (reference sequence).

This chain links TRBV29-1 with TRBJ2-7; D is possibly TRBD1 (5 bases). V was pared by 6 bases and J by 7 bases, with 13 bases between. The CDR3 loop spans 11 amino acids. CDR1 is SQVTM and CDR2 is ANQGSEA in the germline V gene. CDR3: CSVGRGREQYV. The CDR3, as DNA: TGCAGCGTGGGTAGGGGCCGAGAGCAGTACGTC.

In its sample, this clonotype was seen a few times. This chain connects TRBV20-1 to TRBJ1-1, with unresolved D. The CDR3 extends over 11 amino acids. Trimming took 6 bases from V and 11 from J, leaving 16 bases between them. Germline lookup yields CDR1 DFQATT and CDR2 SNEGSKA (reference sequence). The CDR3 DNA follows: TGCAGTGCAACCCCTACGAAGATCGCTTTCTTT. It translates to CSATPTKIAFF.

The V and J genes are TRBV20-1 and TRBJ2-5; D ambiguous. Trimming cost V 5 bases and J 5 bases, with 15 bases left between them. The CDR3 loop spans 13 amino acids. Germline lookup yields CDR1 DFQATT and CDR2 SNEGSKA (reference sequence). In DNA, the CDR3 is TGCAGTGCTCTCCCCAGCCGCTGGGAGACCCAGTACTTC. Residues: CSALPSRWETQYF.

The V gene is TRBV7-2, the J gene TRBJ2-3, with 9 bases lining up with TRBD2. The CDR3 runs 17 residues. Trimming removed 6 bases from V and 6 bases from J; junction bases left unmatched: 16. Germline lookup yields CDR1 SGHTA and CDR2 FQGNSA. The CDR3, as DNA: TGTGCCAGCAGTCCGACGGCTAGCGGGGCCCGTTGGGATACGCAGTATTTT. Protein product: CASSPTASGARWDTQYF.

The V call is TRBV7-2, the J call TRBJ2-2; 10 nucleotides match TRBD1. The CDR3 spans 17 residues. Germline trimming cut 3 bases from V and 2 bases from J; bases unmatched to any gene: 6. Germline V gene sequence: CDR1 SGHTA, CDR2 FQGNSA. The CDR3 region is CASSFPTGGSNTGELFF. The CDR3 DNA reads TGTGCCAGCAGCTTTCCGACAGGGGGCAGCAACACCGGGGAGCTGTTTTTT.

This clonotype has a handful of counts. CDR3 protein: CAISPTGGNEQFF. The CDR3, as DNA: TGTGCCATCAGTCCCACGGGAGGGAATGAGCAGTTCTTC. The chain couples TRBV10-3 to TRBJ2-1; TRBD2 agrees at 8 bases. CDR3 length: 13 residues. Germline assignment: CDR1 ENHRY and CDR2 SYGVKD. Trimming at V came to 5 bases and at J to 7 bases, leaving 4 bases not matched to a gene.

CDR3 coding DNA: TGTGCCAGCACCGTTACAGGGGGAGCCACCGGGGAGCTGTTTTTT. Its protein is CASTVTGGATGELFF. The rearrangement links TRBV9 to TRBJ2-2, with 8 bases aligning to TRBD1. Germline V gene data show CDR1 as SGDLS and CDR2 as YYNGEE. V was clipped by 6 bases and J by 4 bases; unmatched bases: 8. This CDR3 is built from 15 residues.

Turning to this clonotype: The junction departs from germline at one end; a sequencing error may be responsible. V gene TRBV20-1 combines with J gene TRBJ2-1; 16 nucleotides agree with TRBD2. This CDR3 is built from 18 residues. Germline V gene lookup returns CDR1 DFQATT and CDR2 SNEGSKA (reference sequence). The CDR3 region is CCARSGLAGGPVWDEQFF. In DNA form, the CDR3 reads TGCTGTGCTAGATCGGGACTAGCGGGAGGGCCCGTTTGGGATGAGCAGTTCTTC.